Shown below are 16 T cell receptor beta chains from a single sample sequenced in a study of control samples from healthy donors and cancer patients. Profiling relied on immunoSEQ multiplex PCR, and the TCRdb table lists in-frame clones only, not all of them. The table lists about 150,000 clones, 75% to 95% of them singletons, with 2% in the top ten. Sample: blood. The receptors stem from a woman between 35 and 50 years old in good health.

This chain joins TRBV14 and TRBJ2-1, with 7 bases aligning to TRBD2. This CDR3 contains 16 residues. CDR1 is SGHDN, CDR2 FVKESK, per germline. Trimming at V came to 0 bases and at J to 8 bases, leaving 10 bases not matched to a gene. The CDR3 DNA reads as TGTGCCAGCAGCCAAGAAGCGGGACTTCCCGGAGATGAGCAGTTCTTC. This codes for CASSQEAGLPGDEQFF.

The rearrangement joins TRBV4-1 to TRBJ2-3; TRBD2 matches at 8 bases. With V trimmed by 1 base and J by 8 bases, 14 bases remained unmatched. The germline gives CDR1 MGHRA, CDR2 YSYEKL. There are 17 residues in the CDR3. CDR3 sequence reads: CASSQVPPGGQVGTQYF. CDR3 in DNA: TGCGCCAGCAGCCAAGTACCCCCGGGGGGGCAGGTGGGTACGCAGTATTTT.

This clone was observed a handful of times. The chain combines TRBV27 with TRBJ1-6, with TRBD1 as a possible D gene (5 bases). The CDR3 is 16 amino acids. Deletions cut 4 bases from V and 7 bases from J, with 17 bases between. Germline CDR1 is MNHEY and CDR2 is SMNVEV (reference sequence). The CDR3 protein is CASSSQGGAPNSPLHF. CDR3 in DNA: TGTGCCAGCAGTTCCCAAGGAGGGGCGCCGAATTCACCCCTCCACTTT.

This clone was detected only once. The rearrangement uses TRBV6-4 and TRBJ2-3, with D perhaps matching TRBD2 (5 bases). Germline V gene data show CDR1 as MRHNA and CDR2 as SNTAGT. CDR3 length equals 15 residues. V was clipped by 3 bases and J by 3 bases, with 13 bases between them. The chain's CDR3 is CASSESGTGTDTQYF. As DNA, the CDR3 is TGTGCCAGCAGTGAGAGCGGCACCGGGACAGATACGCAGTATTTT.

The V call is TRBV5-1, the J call TRBJ2-1, with 11 bases identical to TRBD2. Per germline, CDR1 SGHRS and CDR2 YFSETQ. The CDR3 extends over 15 amino acids. The trim removed 2 bases at V and 7 bases at J, leaving 5 bases unmatched. CDR3: CASSFVAGGINEQFF. The DNA of the CDR3 is TGCGCCAGCAGCTTCGTAGCGGGGGGGATAAATGAGCAGTTCTTC.

V gene TRBV10-3 combines with J gene TRBJ1-5, with D unresolved. Germline V gives CDR1 ENHRY, CDR2 SYGVKD. The CDR3 is 14 residues long. Trimming took off 0 bases at V and 2 bases at J, with 5 bases between the two ends. The CDR3 region has the DNA TGTGCCATCAGTGAGTCCGGGGGCAATCAGCCCCAGCATTTT. It codes for CAISESGGNQPQHF.

V is TRBV7-9 and J is TRBJ1-4; the D is unclear. V shed 1 base and J shed 7 bases, with 13 bases lying between them. The V gene's germline CDR1 is SEHNR and CDR2 FQNEAQ (reference sequence). The CDR3 is 15 amino acids. The CDR3 loop is CASSLVDALGEKLFF. As DNA, the CDR3 is TGTGCCAGCAGCTTAGTCGACGCTCTGGGTGAAAAACTGTTTTTT.

The rearrangement joins TRBV2 to TRBJ1-4; a possible D gene is TRBD1 (5 bases). Germline V gene sequence: CDR1 SNHLY, CDR2 FYNNEI. V shed 2 bases and J shed 3 bases, with 10 bases lying between them. The CDR3 has 15 amino acids. The CDR3 DNA reads TGTGCCAGCAGTGAAAGATGGGGGGCTAATGAAAAACTGTTTTTT. It translates to CASSERWGANEKLFF.

This clone came up a few times. V is TRBV7-9 and J is TRBJ2-5; 11 bases match TRBD1. With 5 bases clipped from V and 10 bases from J, the junction kept 12 bases outside the gene matches. This CDR3 has 15 residues. Germline CDR1 and CDR2: SEHNR and FQNEAQ (reference sequence). The CDR3 DNA reads as TGTGCCAGCAGCCCGGGACAGGGGGTGGCGGGGAGCCAGTACTTC. It translates to CASSPGQGVAGSQYF.

This chain joins TRBV6-1 and TRBJ1-5; D uncertain. CDR3 length equals 13 residues. Trimming took 2 bases from V and 9 from J, leaving 11 bases between them. CDR1 is MNHNS and CDR2 is SASEGT in the germline V gene. The CDR3 spells CASSERVWAPQHF. The DNA for the CDR3 is TGTGCCAGCAGTGAAAGGGTCTGGGCGCCCCAGCATTTT.

The chain is built from TRBV15 and TRBJ2-7; D is undetermined. From germline, CDR1 is LNHNV and CDR2 YYDKDF (reference sequence). V was shortened by 2 bases and J by 6 bases, with 8 bases between the two germline ends. The CDR3 sequence is 12 residues long. The CDR3 DNA reads TGTGCCACCAGCAGATACCAGGCCGAGCAGTACTTC. It translates to CATSRYQAEQYF.

J is TRBJ2-2 and V is TRBV5-1, with a tentative D call TRBD2 (6 bases). CDR1 SGHRS and CDR2 YFSETQ come from the germline V gene. This CDR3 is 16 amino acids long. V was clipped by 4 bases and J by 5 bases, with 18 bases between them. CDR3 loop: CASSPPPGDWTGELFF. CDR3 coding DNA: TGCGCCAGCAGCCCCCCCCCGGGGGATTGGACCGGGGAGCTGTTTTTT.

The DNA for the CDR3 is TGTGCCAGGACCGCAACTAGCGGGGCTTTTCCCGGGGAGCTGTTTTTT. It yields the protein CARTATSGAFPGELFF. J is TRBJ2-2 and V is TRBV6-4; 10 nucleotides agree with TRBD2. This CDR3 is built from 16 residues. V lost 9 bases, J lost 6 bases, and 13 bases stayed unmatched. Looked up from germline, CDR1 is MRHNA and CDR2 is SNTAGT.

This clone was detected once. The chain recombines TRBV9 with TRBJ1-3, with D maybe TRBD1 (6 bases). With 3 bases removed from V and 0 bases from J, the gap between germline ends came to 7 bases. Germline CDR1 reads SGDLS; CDR2 reads YYNGEE. This CDR3 region has 14 residues. CDR3 in DNA: TGTGCCAGCAGCGAGGACAGCTCTGGAAACACCATATATTTT. Its translation is CASSEDSSGNTIYF.

DNA of the CDR3: TGTGCCAGCAGCCAAGTCCGTGGGAGCTCCTACGAGCAGTACTTC. Translated, it gives CASSQVRGSSYEQYF. The V gene is TRBV3-1 (or the pseudogene TRBV3-2), the J gene TRBJ2-7, with TRBD2 as a possible D gene (5 bases). The CDR3 has 15 residues. Germline-derived CDR1 and CDR2 are LGHDT and YNNKEL (reference sequence). V lost 1 base and J 0 bases, leaving 10 bases between the germline ends.

The rearrangement uses TRBV4-1 and TRBJ2-1; D may be TRBD2 (6 bases). The CDR3 spans 15 residues. Germline CDR1 MGHRA, CDR2 YSYEKL. V lost 0 bases and J lost 9, with 15 bases in between. DNA for the CDR3: TGCGCCAGCAGCCAAGATCGGACTAAATCAACTGAGCAGTTCTTC. This gives the protein CASSQDRTKSTEQFF.